Listed below are T cell receptor beta chains from one sample, sequenced in a study of vaccination effects on CD4 cells after COVID-19. Their antigen targets remain unknown. Profiled with immunoSEQ multiplex PCR; TCRdb holds only in-frame clones, not every one. Of tens of thousands of clones listed, around two thirds are singletons. The specimen was CD4+ T cells from PBMCs cultured with HCoV-229E spike peptides, collected after COVID-19 vaccination. The origin of the receptors is a human donor who received a COVID-19 vaccine. Each CDR3 is given with its conserved first and last residue. The D gene is left open where the match is weak. Not all rows give a size; the values are once, few, many and, for expanded clones, a class.

j_gene | abundance | d_gene | v_gene | CDR3aa | CDR3nt
TRBJ1-4 | NA | NA | TRBV3-1/TRBV3-2 | CASSQHTGANEKLFF | TGTGCCAGCAGCCAACATACCGGGGCTAATGAAAAACTGTTTTTT
TRBJ2-5 | NA | TRBD2 | TRBV5-1 | CASSSPHSGGEETQYF | TGCGCCAGCAGCTCCCCTCATAGCGGGGGGGAGGAGACCCAGTACTTC
TRBJ1-5 | NA | NA | TRBV6-2/TRBV6-3 | CASSFPINQPQHF | TGTGCCAGCAGTTTCCCAATCAATCAGCCCCAGCATTTT
TRBJ2-2 | few | TRBD1 | TRBV2 | CASSGQGMKAGELFF | TGTGCCAGCAGTGGACAGGGTATGAAAGCCGGGGAGCTGTTTTTT
TRBJ1-5 | few | TRBD1 | TRBV19 | CASSITRGNQPQHF | TGTGCCAGTAGTATAACCAGGGGGAATCAGCCCCAGCATTTT
TRBJ1-4 | NA | NA | TRBV5-6 | CASSLGGAATNEKLFF | TGTGCCAGCAGCTTAGGGGGGGCGGCAACTAATGAAAAACTGTTTTTT
TRBJ1-1 | NA | NA | TRBV9 | CASSVDILTGNTEAFF | TGTGCCAGCAGCGTGGATATTCTGACAGGGAACACTGAAGCTTTCTTT
TRBJ1-5 | few | TRBD1 | TRBV7-8 | CASSPQTGGVNQPQHF | TGTGCCAGCAGCCCACAGACAGGGGGCGTAAATCAGCCCCAGCATTTT
TRBJ1-2 | NA | NA | TRBV7-8 | CASSLGGNYGYTF | TGTGCCAGCAGCTTGGGGGGAAACTATGGCTACACCTTC
TRBJ1-1 | NA | NA | TRBV11-3 | CASSLGGSGVAEAFF | TGTGCCAGCAGCTTAGGGGGCTCAGGGGTAGCTGAAGCTTTCTTT
TRBJ1-2 | NA | NA | TRBV5-5 | CASSSDTYYGYTF | TGTGCCAGCAGCTCTGACACCTACTATGGCTACACCTTC
TRBJ1-2 | NA | NA | TRBV5-1 | CASTPTPGRFYGYTF | TGCGCCAGCACTCCCACCCCGGGGCGGTTCTATGGCTACACCTTC
TRBJ2-3 | once | NA | TRBV7-2 | CASSTELEALEYF | TGTGCCAGCAGCACCGAACTAGAGGCGCTTGAGTATTTT
TRBJ1-6 | once | TRBD1 | TRBV28 | CASSVRQGASPLHF | TGTGCCAGCAGTGTGCGACAGGGGGCTTCACCCCTCCACTTT
TRBJ2-3 | NA | NA | TRBV7-9 | CASSLQATDTQYF | TGTGCCAGCAGTTTACAGGCGACAGATACGCAGTATTTT
TRBJ1-3 | NA | NA | TRBV12-5 | CASGLVGGNTIYF | TGTGCTAGTGGTTTGGTGGGCGGAAACACCATATATTTT
TRBJ1-5 | NA | NA | TRBV30 | CAWSWGNQPQHF | TGTGCCTGGAGCTGGGGCAATCAGCCCCAGCATTTT
TRBJ2-1 | NA | TRBD2 | TRBV19 | CASSPGLAGIVFDEQFF | TGTGCCAGTAGTCCTGGACTAGCGGGGATCGTCTTCGATGAGCAGTTCTTC
TRBJ1-6 | once | NA | TRBV5-6 | CASRLEYRDSPLHF | TGTGCCAGCAGATTGGAGTACAGGGATTCACCCCTCCACTTT
TRBJ1-5 | NA | TRBD1 | TRBV5-1 | CASSWTGESQPQHF | TGCGCCAGCAGCTGGACAGGGGAGAGTCAGCCCCAGCATTTT
TRBJ2-1 | NA | NA | TRBV24-1 | CATSDPGNEQFF | TGTGCCACCAGTGATCCCGGGAATGAGCAGTTCTTC
TRBJ2-3 | NA | NA | TRBV10-3 | CAISDRGTDTQYF | TGTGCCATCAGTGACAGGGGAACAGATACGCAGTATTTT
TRBJ2-2 | NA | NA | TRBV18 | CASSLSVGNTGELFF | TGTGCCAGCTCACTCTCGGTCGGGAACACCGGGGAGCTGTTTTTT
TRBJ1-1 | once | TRBD1 | TRBV6-5 | CASSISQGVGTEAFF | TGTGCCAGCAGTATTTCGCAGGGGGTTGGGACTGAAGCTTTCTTT
TRBJ1-5 | NA | NA | TRBV7-2 | CASSLEGGRSNQPQHF | TGTGCCAGCAGCTTAGAAGGCGGGCGAAGCAATCAGCCCCAGCATTTT
TRBJ2-2 | NA | TRBD1 | TRBV6-2/TRBV6-3 | CASSPTGVGTGELFF | TGTGCCAGCAGCCCGACAGGGGTAGGAACCGGGGAGCTGTTTTTT
TRBJ2-5 | NA | TRBD2 | TRBV28 | CASSGGGAAQETQYF | TGTGCCAGCAGTGGGGGGGGAGCGGCTCAAGAGACCCAGTACTTC
TRBJ2-1 | NA | NA | TRBV6-2/TRBV6-3 | CASSYSRRGSYNEQFF | TGTGCCAGCAGTTACTCCCGCCGGGGCTCCTACAATGAGCAGTTCTTC
TRBJ1-4 | few | NA | TRBV30 | CAWSEFRVGSTNEKLFF | TGTGCCTGGAGTGAATTCCGTGTCGGATCCACTAATGAAAAACTGTTTTTT
TRBJ2-6 | NA | NA | TRBV2 | CASSGGRGAGANVLTF | TGTGCCAGCAGTGGGGGAAGGGGGGCTGGGGCCAACGTCCTGACTTTC
TRBJ2-2 | NA | NA | TRBV7-9 | CASSSGLQPDGTGELFF | TGTGCCAGCAGCTCAGGTCTACAGCCAGACGGTACCGGGGAGCTGTTTTTT
TRBJ2-1 | few | TRBD1 | TRBV4-1 | CASSHGTGNDEQFF | TGCGCCAGCAGTCACGGGACAGGGAACGATGAGCAGTTCTTC
TRBJ2-3 | once | NA | TRBV6-6 | CASSQIGTDTQYF | TGTGCCAGCAGTCAGATTGGGACAGATACGCAGTATTTT
TRBJ1-5 | few | NA | TRBV5-1 | CASSLGTGANQPQHF | TGCGCCAGCAGCTTGGGAACGGGGGCCAATCAGCCCCAGCATTTT
TRBJ2-3 | few | TRBD1 | TRBV2 | CASSVLDRGTDTQYF | TGTGCCAGCAGTGTCCTGGACAGGGGCACAGATACGCAGTATTTT
TRBJ2-5 | NA | NA | TRBV21-1 | CASSKTLIARQETQYF | TGTGCCAGCAGCAAAACTCTAATCGCCCGCCAAGAGACCCAGTACTTC
TRBJ1-1 | NA | TRBD1 | TRBV11-2 | CASSQGTGGYAEAFF | TGTGCCAGCAGCCAAGGGACAGGGGGCTATGCTGAAGCTTTCTTT
TRBJ2-6 | NA | NA | TRBV5-1 | CASSLAQLSGANVLTF | TGCGCCAGCAGCCTGGCGCAGTTGTCTGGGGCCAACGTCCTGACTTTC
TRBJ1-3 | NA | TRBD1 | TRBV7-8 | CASSLADRAFSGNTIYF | TGTGCCAGCAGCTTAGCGGACAGGGCCTTCTCTGGAAACACCATATATTTT
TRBJ2-3 | NA | NA | TRBV5-1 | CASSLIRGQFNTQYF | TGCGCCAGCAGCCTCATACGGGGGCAATTTAATACGCAGTATTTT
TRBJ1-2 | NA | TRBD1 | TRBV24-1 | CATSDPRGLRGYTF | TGTGCCACCAGTGACCCCAGGGGGCTAAGAGGCTACACCTTC
TRBJ1-6 | NA | NA | TRBV10-3 | CAITESSGNSPLHF | TGTGCCATCACTGAAAGCTCAGGCAACTCACCCCTCCACTTT
TRBJ2-1 | NA | TRBD1 | TRBV5-1 | CASSGTGTGVYNEQFF | TGCGCCAGCAGCGGAACCGGGACAGGGGTCTACAATGAGCAGTTCTTC
TRBJ2-6 | NA | TRBD1 | TRBV18 | CASSPDRGTGANVLTF | TGTGCCAGCTCACCGGACAGGGGGACTGGGGCCAACGTCCTGACTTTC
TRBJ1-5 | NA | TRBD1 | TRBV5-5 | CASSRDGQEHQPQHF | TGTGCCAGCAGCAGAGATGGACAGGAACATCAGCCCCAGCATTTT